These 21 T cell receptor beta chains originate from one sample sequenced in a study of cytomegalovirus exposure and HLA in healthy donors (dated by TCRdb to 2015 to 2018). The protocol used for the library was the immunoSEQ multiplex PCR assay. TCRdb stores this immuneACCESS table with in-frame sequences only. Part of the clones is absent; in the studies checked, under half of the shortfall reflects unresolved V genes, and no reason is known for the rest. The table for this sample lists about 160,000 clones; approximately 80% of them were counted only once. Approximately 2.4% of the sample lies in the top ten. The sample consisted of PBMCs. Receptor source: a young man in good health and CMV-seropositive.

This sequence joins TRBV5-5 and TRBJ2-5, with TRBD1 matching over 7 bases. Germline-derived CDR1 and CDR2 are SGHKS and YYEKEE (reference sequence). The CDR3 extends over 14 amino acids. Trimming at V came to 3 bases and at J to 4 bases, leaving 6 bases not matched to a gene. The CDR3 region has the DNA TGTGCCAGCAGCTCCCGGGACAGAGGAGAGACCCAGTACTTC. Translating it yields CASSSRDRGETQYF.

This chain connects TRBV9 to TRBJ1-3; no definite D call. Trimming stripped 8 bases from V and 0 bases from J, with 12 bases between. Germline lookup yields CDR1 SGDLS and CDR2 YYNGEE. There are 14 residues in the CDR3. In DNA form, the CDR3 reads TGTGCCAGTTCTGACTGGAGCTCTGGAAACACCATATATTTT. This gives the protein CASSDWSSGNTIYF.

The V and J genes are TRBV28 and TRBJ1-2, with D uncertain. The V end was cut by 0 bases, the J end by 7 bases, with 21 bases between. Per the germline V gene, CDR1 is MDHEN and CDR2 is SYDVKM. The length of the CDR3 is 17 residues. The CDR3: CASSLWTSRMGRVGYTF. As DNA, the CDR3 is TGTGCCAGCAGTTTATGGACTAGCCGGATGGGCCGGGTTGGCTACACCTTC.

The chain couples TRBV27 to TRBJ2-7; D is possibly TRBD2 (6 bases). V gave up 7 bases and J gave up 5 bases, with 18 bases separating them. CDR3 size: 14 residues. Germline lookup yields CDR1 MNHEY and CDR2 SMNVEV (reference sequence). The CDR3 coding sequence is TGTGCCAGCACCCACCTCGGGACTGCCAACGAGCAGTACTTC. Its translation: CASTHLGTANEQYF.

The chain is built from TRBV7-9 and TRBJ2-7; 8 positions agree with TRBD2. From germline, CDR1 is SEHNR and CDR2 FQNEAQ (reference sequence). The CDR3 is 13 amino acids. The junction had 2 bases not matched to a gene; V was cut back by 6 bases and J by 1 base. The CDR3 DNA sequence: TGTGCCAGCAGTAAGCGGGAGTCCTACGAGCAGTACTTC. It translates to CASSKRESYEQYF.

This sequence joins TRBV11-2 and TRBJ1-2; no firm D call. This CDR3 contains 17 residues. The germline V and J ends were trimmed by 8 bases and 6 bases, with 28 bases remaining between them. Germline CDR1 reads SGHAT; CDR2 reads FQNNGV. The CDR3 loop is CASYYLARGLRWHGYTF. In DNA form, the CDR3 reads TGTGCCAGCTACTACTTAGCCCGAGGACTCCGGTGGCATGGCTACACCTTC.

This chain connects TRBV7-2 to TRBJ1-3; D is possibly TRBD1 (6 bases). CDR1 is SGHTA, CDR2 FQGNSA, per germline. The CDR3 runs to 19 residues. V was shortened by 1 base and J by 0 bases, with 19 bases between the two germline ends. CDR3 sequence (DNA): TGTGCCAGCAGCTTAGTGGGCAGCGTCGTAGGGGGCTCTGGAAACACCATATATTTT. It encodes CASSLVGSVVGGSGNTIYF.

The rearrangement uses TRBV7-8 and TRBJ1-6, with 7 bases that match TRBD1. The CDR3 is made up of 17 amino acids. Germline trimming cut 1 base from V and 3 bases from J; bases unmatched to any gene: 6. Germline V gene data show CDR1 as SGHVS and CDR2 as FQNEAQ. CDR3 protein: CASSLETGYYYNSPLHF. The CDR3 DNA is TGTGCCAGCAGCTTAGAGACAGGGTATTACTATAATTCACCCCTCCACTTT.

The chain has TRBV7-6 and TRBJ1-6, with D maybe TRBD1 (5 bases). Trimming stripped 5 bases from V and 10 bases from J, with 21 bases between. Germline assignment: CDR1 SGHVS and CDR2 FNYEAQ. This CDR3 is built from 16 residues. The CDR3 DNA sequence: TGTGCCAGCAGCCCCAATCCCCCGGGGGTTCGGTCACCCCTCCACTTT. Translation gives CASSPNPPGVRSPLHF.

This chain connects TRBV5-1 to TRBJ1-4; 11 bases align to TRBD1. The CDR3 contains 14 residues. The germline V gene encodes CDR1 SGHRS and CDR2 YFSETQ. Trimming cost V 7 bases and J 3 bases; bases outside gene matches: 2. The CDR3 DNA reads TGCGCCAGCGGACAGGGGGCGCCTAATGAAAAACTGTTTTTT. It translates to CASGQGAPNEKLFF.

This clone was detected many times. The chain is built from TRBV7-2 and TRBJ2-2; weak D call: TRBD1 (6 bases). The CDR3 spans 17 residues. Trimming cost V 5 bases and J 2 bases, with 18 bases left between them. Germline values: CDR1 SGHTA, CDR2 FQGNSA. The CDR3 nucleotides are TGTGCCAGCAGCCCTAGTATGACACAGGGAAACACCGGGGAGCTGTTTTTT. This sequence encodes CASSPSMTQGNTGELFF.

This chain joins TRBV10-1 and TRBJ2-5; 10 nucleotides line up with TRBD2. The length of the CDR3 is 17 residues. The V gene end was trimmed by 4 bases and the J gene end by 3 bases; junction bases not matched to a gene: 11. CDR1 and CDR2 from the germline V gene are WNHNN and SYGVQD (reference sequence). DNA of the CDR3: TGCGCCAGCAGTGGGGTAGCGTCTAGCGGGGGCGAAGAGACCCAGTACTTC. Protein sequence: CASSGVASSGGEETQYF.

The chain carries TRBV5-6 and TRBJ2-5; 9 bases are a match to TRBD1. Losses at the gene ends were 4 bases for V and 5 bases for J; bases not matched to a gene: 9. CDR1 is SGHDT and CDR2 is YYEEEE in the germline V gene. The CDR3 length is 15 residues. The CDR3 nucleotides are TGTGCCAGCAGCCACGGACAGGGGCATGGCGAGACCCAGTACTTC. Residues: CASSHGQGHGETQYF. Together with reference TRBV5-6 and TRBJ2-5, the CDR3 gives the full variable domain: DAGVTQSPTHLIKTRGQQVTLRCSPKSGHDTVSWYQQALGQGPQFIFQYYEEEERQRGNFPDRFSGHQFPNYSSELNVNALLLGDSALYLCASSHGQGHGETQYFGPGTRLLVL.

The V call is TRBV7-2, the J call TRBJ2-5; unclear D gene. The V gene lost 3 bases and the J gene lost 4 bases, with 12 bases spanning the gap. Germline V gene data show CDR1 as SGHTA and CDR2 as FQGNSA. The CDR3 contains 14 residues. CDR3 residues: CASSFLSVSETQYF. The DNA of the CDR3 is TGTGCCAGCAGCTTCTTAAGCGTGTCAGAGACCCAGTACTTC.

V usage is TRBV28 and J usage is TRBJ2-7, with 7 bases fitting TRBD2. With V trimmed by 3 bases and J by 3 bases, 2 bases remained unmatched. This CDR3 is 13 amino acids long. The V gene's germline CDR1 is MDHEN and CDR2 SYDVKM. This CDR3 reads CASSLGGHYEQYF. CDR3 nucleotide sequence: TGTGCCAGCAGTTTGGGAGGGCACTACGAGCAGTACTTC.

This clone came up once. The chain employs TRBV15 and TRBJ2-2, with 9 bases aligning to TRBD1. The CDR3 has 16 residues. With V trimmed by 3 bases and J by 2 bases, 4 bases remained unmatched. Germline V gene data show CDR1 as LNHNV and CDR2 as YYDKDF (reference sequence). The CDR3 reads CATSSTGGRNTGELFF. Here the CDR3 DNA reads TGTGCCACCAGCAGTACAGGGGGCCGCAACACCGGGGAGCTGTTTTTT.

The chain joins TRBV7-9 to TRBJ1-2, with 10 bases lining up with TRBD1. The CDR3 sequence is 17 residues long. The trim removed 5 bases at V and 0 bases at J, leaving 9 bases unmatched. From germline, CDR1 is SEHNR and CDR2 FQNEAQ (reference sequence). CDR3 region: CASSPRDRGPANYGYTF. CDR3 DNA: TGTGCCAGCAGCCCCCGGGACAGGGGCCCTGCTAACTATGGCTACACCTTC.

This chain joins TRBV5-1 and TRBJ2-7, with a weak D call TRBD1 (6 bases). V shed 4 bases and J shed 1 base, with 18 bases lying between them. This CDR3 is 16 amino acids long. Germline loops: CDR1 SGHRS, CDR2 YFSETQ. CDR3 sequence reads: CASSVPPGHRSYEQYF. DNA of the CDR3: TGCGCCAGCAGCGTCCCCCCGGGACACCGTTCCTACGAGCAGTACTTC.

This clone has more than one count but fewer than ten. The chain carries TRBV20-1 and TRBJ2-4; maybe TRBD1 (6 bases). Germline CDR1 and CDR2: DFQATT and SNEGSKA (reference sequence). The V end lost 3 bases, the J end lost 8 bases, and 8 bases lay between the germline ends. This CDR3 contains 11 residues. CDR3 in amino acids: CSARQGHIQYF. The CDR3 DNA sequence: TGCAGTGCTAGGCAGGGGCACATTCAGTACTTC.

J is TRBJ1-2 and V is TRBV6-5; 9 bases fit TRBD1. Germline trimming cut 7 bases from V and 6 bases from J; bases unmatched to any gene: 9. The length of the CDR3 is 14 residues. CDR1 MNHEY and CDR2 SVGAGI come from the germline V gene. The chain's CDR3 is CASTVTGTGHGYTF. For the CDR3, the DNA is TGTGCCAGCACTGTAACCGGGACAGGGCATGGCTACACCTTC.

The CDR3 reads CASSYRTPNTEAFF. The CDR3 DNA reads TGTGCCAGCAGTTACAGGACACCGAACACTGAAGCTTTCTTT. J is TRBJ1-1 and V is TRBV6-5, with TRBD1 as a possible D gene (5 bases). The V gene lost 2 bases and the J gene lost 1 base, with 8 bases spanning the gap. The germline gives CDR1 MNHEY, CDR2 SVGAGI. This CDR3 is 14 amino acids long.